The rows below give T cell receptor beta chains drawn from one sample of a study of cytomegalovirus exposure and HLA in healthy donors. Profiling relied on immunoSEQ multiplex PCR, and the TCRdb table lists in-frame clones only, not all of them. In total, the table holds 150,000 to 200,000 clones. The source material was PBMCs. The source is a woman aged 55-70 years in good health and CMV-seronegative. CDR3s include the opening cysteine and the closing phenylalanine or tryptophan. The order of the fields is CDR3 DNA, CDR3 protein, V gene, J gene, D gene. D genes are given only for firm matches.

TGTGCCAGCTCACCAGGGGCCAATGAGCAGTTCTTC	CASSPGANEQFF	TRBV18	TRBJ2-1	-
TGTGCCAGCAGCCCCGGACTTTTCCAGCCCCAGCATTTT	CASSPGLFQPQHF	TRBV6-6	TRBJ1-5	-
TGTGCCAGCAGCCCCGACAGGGCGAGTCAAAAACTGTTTTTT	CASSPDRASQKLFF	TRBV6-5	TRBJ1-4	TRBD1
TGTGCCAGCAGCGTAGGCCCGACAGGGGACGAGCAGTACTTC	CASSVGPTGDEQYF	TRBV9	TRBJ2-7	TRBD1
TGTGCCAGCAGCTTAGGCGAGGGAGAGACCCAGTACTTC	CASSLGEGETQYF	TRBV11-3	TRBJ2-5	-
TGCAGCGTTGATACGGGAGTCCAAGAGACCCAGTACTTC	CSVDTGVQETQYF	TRBV29-1	TRBJ2-5	-
TGTGCCAGCACTTCAGATGGAAACACCATATATTTT	CASTSDGNTIYF	TRBV2	TRBJ1-3	-
TGTGCCAGCAGTTTGGGGACAGGGTTGGCCTATGGCTACACCTTC	CASSLGTGLAYGYTF	TRBV27	TRBJ1-2	TRBD1
TGTGCCAGCAGCTTAGGGGGGCAAGACACCGGGGAGCTGTTTTTT	CASSLGGQDTGELFF	TRBV7-9	TRBJ2-2	-
TGTGCCAGCAGCGTGGGGAGCAACAATGAGCAGTTCTTC	CASSVGSNNEQFF	TRBV11-2	TRBJ2-1	-
TGCGCCAGCAGCTTGGGGCAGGGAAACTCTGGGGCCAACGTCCTGACTTTC	CASSLGQGNSGANVLTF	TRBV5-1	TRBJ2-6	-
TGCGCCAGCACCGGGGGGTCTAGTTATAATTCACCCCTCCACTTT	CASTGGSSYNSPLHF	TRBV5-1	TRBJ1-6	-
TGTGCCAGCAGCCTACAGAACTCCTACGAGCAGTACTTC	CASSLQNSYEQYF	TRBV7-2	TRBJ2-7	-
TGTGCCACCAGCAGAGACAGGGGCAATCAGCCCCAGCATTTT	CATSRDRGNQPQHF	TRBV15	TRBJ1-5	-
TGTGCCAGCAGCCTTCGGGGGGAGAGTACGCAGTATTTT	CASSLRGESTQYF	TRBV7-9	TRBJ2-3	TRBD2
TGCGCCAGCAGCTTGGGACAGAGAGATACGCAGTATTTT	CASSLGQRDTQYF	TRBV5-1	TRBJ2-3	-
TGTGCCAGTAGTAGCACTAGCGGATCCACAGATACGCAGTATTTT	CASSSTSGSTDTQYF	TRBV19	TRBJ2-3	TRBD2
TGTGCCAGCAGTGAAGCCGGGACAGTTCTAGGAAACACCATATATTTT	CASSEAGTVLGNTIYF	TRBV6-1	TRBJ1-3	TRBD1
TGTGCCAGCAGTGCCTCCGACTTCGCTGGAAACACCATATATTTT	CASSASDFAGNTIYF	TRBV6-5	TRBJ1-3	-
TGTGCCAGCAGCGTAGGGGCTAGCGGGGGGCCCGGGAGGTACTTC	CASSVGASGGPGRYF	TRBV9	TRBJ2-7	TRBD2
TGTGCCAGCAGTTACTCGCCGGGGGAGCAGTACTTC	CASSYSPGEQYF	TRBV6-5	TRBJ2-7	-
TGTGCCAGCACCTATTGGACTGGTGGGACCGGGGAGCTGTTTTTT	CASTYWTGGTGELFF	TRBV6-5	TRBJ2-2	-
TGTGCCAGCAGCCCAATAGGGGGAGGGGAGCCCCAGCATTTT	CASSPIGGGEPQHF	TRBV27	TRBJ1-5	-
TGTGCCAGCAGCTTGCGGGGGGCGGACACCGGGGAGCTGTTTTTT	CASSLRGADTGELFF	TRBV5-4	TRBJ2-2	-
TGTGCCAGCAGCCCGGGACAGGCTTCTTTCTATGGCTACACCTTC	CASSPGQASFYGYTF	TRBV9	TRBJ1-2	TRBD1
TGCGCCAGCACCTGGAGGGGTAGCAGCACTGAAGCTTTCTTT	CASTWRGSSTEAFF	TRBV5-1	TRBJ1-1	-
TGTGCCAGCAGCAACGGTCTGGACAGGGGTTACGCCGGGGAGCTGTTTTTT	CASSNGLDRGYAGELFF	TRBV5-4	TRBJ2-2	TRBD1
TGTGCTAGTGGTTTGCAACCGGGCAGGGCCTTCATTGGCTACACCTTC	CASGLQPGRAFIGYTF	TRBV12-5	TRBJ1-2	-
TGTGCCAGCAGCTCCAGGTCGGCAGAGACCCAGTACTTC	CASSSRSAETQYF	TRBV7-3	TRBJ2-5	-
TGTGCCAGCAGTTCTCAGGATCATGGCCCCTACGAGCAGTACTTC	CASSSQDHGPYEQYF	TRBV9	TRBJ2-7	-
TGCGCCAGCAGCTGGGACAGCTCCTGGGAGCAGTTCTTC	CASSWDSSWEQFF	TRBV5-1	TRBJ2-1	TRBD1
TGCGCCAGCACCCCACCCGGGACAGGGGAAACCGGGGAGCTGTTTTTT	CASTPPGTGETGELFF	TRBV5-1	TRBJ2-2	TRBD1
TGTGCCAGCCGACAGGGGCAGATCCCCCAAGAGACCCAGTACTTC	CASRQGQIPQETQYF	TRBV6-5	TRBJ2-5	TRBD1
TGCAGTGCTAGCTCTTATGAAGCTTTCTTT	CSASSYEAFF	TRBV20-1	TRBJ1-1	-
TGTGCCAGCAGTTACTTCACAGGGATAAACACTGAAGCTTTCTTT	CASSYFTGINTEAFF	TRBV6-5	TRBJ1-1	-
TGTGCCAGCAGTTACTCTCCCAGGGTTGGAGCTTCACCCCTCCACTTT	CASSYSPRVGASPLHF	TRBV6-5	TRBJ1-6	-
TGCAGCGTTGGCGACAGCTGGATGCAGTATTTT	CSVGDSWMQYF	TRBV29-1	TRBJ2-3	-
TGCAGCGTCTCCTGGACTAGCGGGCCCACCGGGGAGCTGTTTTTT	CSVSWTSGPTGELFF	TRBV29-1	TRBJ2-2	TRBD2
TGCGCCAGCAGCCCGAGGACAGGGAGGGGGAGAACCGGGGAGCTGTTTTTT	CASSPRTGRGRTGELFF	TRBV5-1	TRBJ2-2	-
TGCAGTGCACACAGCACAGATACGCAGTATTTT	CSAHSTDTQYF	TRBV20-1	TRBJ2-3	-
TGTGCCAGCAGCTTTAGGGGTGTAGCGGGGGACTACGAGCAGTACTTC	CASSFRGVAGDYEQYF	TRBV5-6	TRBJ2-7	TRBD2
TGTGCCAGCAGCCCAACTAGCGGCACCGGGGAGCTGTTTTTT	CASSPTSGTGELFF	TRBV7-9	TRBJ2-2	TRBD2
TGCAGCGTGGGGACAACCAACTACAATGAGCAGTTCTTC	CSVGTTNYNEQFF	TRBV29-1	TRBJ2-1	-
TGTGCCAGCACCCTAGGGGCGGACTCCTACGAGCAGTACTTC	CASTLGADSYEQYF	TRBV9	TRBJ2-7	-
TGTGCCAGCAGTGGGACTAGCGGGCCCTACAATGAGCAGTTCTTC	CASSGTSGPYNEQFF	TRBV2	TRBJ2-1	TRBD2
TGTGCTAGTGGTTTAGAGGCCCTCGAAGCTTTCTTT	CASGLEALEAFF	TRBV12-5	TRBJ1-1	-
TGTGCCAGCAGCTTAGTAGGGGGGGGGAATGAGCAGTTCTTC	CASSLVGGGNEQFF	TRBV7-2	TRBJ2-1	-
TGCGCCAGCAGCTCGGGACAGGTTTCGAACACTGAAGCTTTCTTT	CASSSGQVSNTEAFF	TRBV5-1	TRBJ1-1	TRBD1
TGTGCCAGCAGTTACTCTCGGTCCTATGGCTACACCTTC	CASSYSRSYGYTF	TRBV6-5	TRBJ1-2	-
TGTGCCAGCAGCGTAGGACAGAATTATGAAAAACTGTTTTTT	CASSVGQNYEKLFF	TRBV9	TRBJ1-4	-
TGTGCCAGCAGCCTGGGACAGGGTGGTGATACGCAGTATTTT	CASSLGQGGDTQYF	TRBV5-4	TRBJ2-3	TRBD1
TGTGCCAGCACCCCCGTCCAGTCAATGAACACTGAAGCTTTCTTT	CASTPVQSMNTEAFF	TRBV9	TRBJ1-1	-
TGTGCCAGCAGCCGCCCCCAGGGGAACACCGGGGAGCTGTTTTTT	CASSRPQGNTGELFF	TRBV6-5	TRBJ2-2	-
TGTGCTAGTGCCCCCCTTGCGAACACCGGGGAGCTGTTTTTT	CASAPLANTGELFF	TRBV12-5	TRBJ2-2	-
TGCGCCAGCAGCCAAGGCGGAAGGAGCCTCTCCTACAATGAGCAGTTCTTC	CASSQGGRSLSYNEQFF	TRBV4-3	TRBJ2-1	-
TGTGCCAGCAGCAGACAGGTCGACGCTTTCTTT	CASSRQVDAFF	TRBV7-9	TRBJ1-1	-
TGTGCCAGCAGCCGGACTAGCGGCACAGATACGCAGTATTTT	CASSRTSGTDTQYF	TRBV7-7	TRBJ2-3	TRBD2
TGTGCCAGCCGGAGGGGTTCCCGCAGGGCAACAACTAATGAAAAACTGTTTTTT	CASRRGSRRATTNEKLFF	TRBV11-2	TRBJ1-4	-
TGTGCCAGCAAAAACGACAGGCGGGAGACCCAGTACTTC	CASKNDRRETQYF	TRBV27	TRBJ2-5	-